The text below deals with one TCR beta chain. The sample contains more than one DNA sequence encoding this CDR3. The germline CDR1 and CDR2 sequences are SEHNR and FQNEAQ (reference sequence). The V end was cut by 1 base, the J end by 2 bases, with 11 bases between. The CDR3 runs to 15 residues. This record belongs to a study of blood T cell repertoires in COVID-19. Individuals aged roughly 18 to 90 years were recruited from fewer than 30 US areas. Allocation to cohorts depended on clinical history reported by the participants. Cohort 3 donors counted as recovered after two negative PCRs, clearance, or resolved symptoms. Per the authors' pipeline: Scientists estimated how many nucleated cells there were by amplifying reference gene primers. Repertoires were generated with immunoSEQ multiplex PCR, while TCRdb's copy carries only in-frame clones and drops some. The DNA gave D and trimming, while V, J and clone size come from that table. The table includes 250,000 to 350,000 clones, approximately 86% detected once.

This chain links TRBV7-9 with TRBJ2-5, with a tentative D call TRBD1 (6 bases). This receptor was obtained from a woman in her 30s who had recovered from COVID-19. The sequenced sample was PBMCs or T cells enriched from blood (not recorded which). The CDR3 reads CASSLDGQFQETQYF. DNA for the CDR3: TGTGCCAGCAGCTTAGACGGACAGTTTCAAGAGACCCAGTACTTC.